This TCR beta chain derives from a study of cytomegalovirus exposure and HLA in healthy donors. Study conclusions and caveats: Earlier analysis found most TCR beta V segments productive about 87% or about 30% of the time. Later genetic work tied a missense DCLRE1C variant to beta-chain V and J trimming. The dataset shows that most TCR sequences were rare, while some public TCRs occurred in many donors. It was only CMV serostatus that was available as immune exposure information.

This clone was counted a few times. Its antigen is undetermined. V dropped 2 bases and J dropped 7 bases, with 11 bases sitting between them. The CDR3 has 13 amino acids. Germline lookup yields CDR1 MDHEN and CDR2 SYDVKM. PCR involved 60 Vbeta and 13 Jbeta primers. Sequencing was performed with immunoSEQ multiplex PCR; in TCRdb, only in-frame clones are kept and a portion is missing. Of 100,000 to 120,000 clones in the sample, approximately 82% were seen once. The sequenced material came from PBMCs. This chain links TRBV28 with TRBJ1-2; tentative D call: TRBD1 (5 bases). The TCR sequence derives from a man younger than 40 in good health and CMV-seropositive. CDR3 nucleotide sequence: TGTGCCAGCAGTTTAGACAGACGGCCTGGCTACACCTTC. This gives the protein CASSLDRRPGYTF.